The 14 T cell receptor beta chains listed next were all sequenced from one sample in a study of CD8+CD57+ T cells in acquired aplastic anemia. The use of genomic DNA as template underpinned the TCR beta VDJ and CDR3 profiling. TCRdb used MiXCR to reprocess the reads, holding one entry per CDR3 protein. The sample has about 170,000 distinct CDR3 sequences, about three fifths seen once. Material for sequencing was sorted CD4+, CD8+, or CD8+CD57+ T cells (not recorded which) from PBMCs. Every receptor here comes from a human donor in good health.

The chain is built from TRBV10-2 and TRBJ1-4; no clear D. V gave up 7 bases and J gave up 6 bases, with 12 bases separating them. The germline V gene encodes CDR1 WSHSY and CDR2 SAAADI. The CDR3 contains 13 residues. DNA of the CDR3: TGCGCCAGCAACGGACGGGGTGATGAAAAACTGTTTTTT. Its protein is CASNGRGDEKLFF.

V is TRBV19 and J is TRBJ2-1; TRBD2 matches at 11 bases. CDR1 is LNHDA and CDR2 is SQIVND in the germline V gene (reference sequence). V trimming: 7 bases; J trimming: 11 bases; junction bases outside the gene matches: 13. The CDR3 has 15 residues. CDR3 loop: CASNDAGTSGPQQFF. The CDR3 DNA sequence: TGTGCCAGTAACGATGCAGGGACTAGCGGCCCCCAGCAGTTCTTC. Drawing the rest from reference TRBV19 and TRBJ2-1, the complete variable domain is DGGITQSPKYLFRKEGQNVTLSCEQNLNHDAMYWYRQDPGQGLRLIYYSQIVNDFQKGDIAEGYSVSREKKESFPLTVTSAQKNPTAFYLCASNDAGTSGPQQFFGPGTRLTVL.

This clonotype appeared once. The chain recombines TRBV19 with TRBJ2-1; 8 bases match TRBD2. V shed 0 bases, J shed 4 bases, and the junction held 8 bases outside the gene matches. The CDR3 spans 17 residues. Per germline, CDR1 LNHDA and CDR2 SQIVND (reference sequence). In DNA form, the CDR3 reads TGTGCCAGTAGTATAGATCTAGGGACTAGGGGATACAATGAGCAGTTCTTC. Amino acids: CASSIDLGTRGYNEQFF. Supplemented by reference TRBV19 and TRBJ2-1, the full variable domain reads DGGITQSPKYLFRKEGQNVTLSCEQNLNHDAMYWYRQDPGQGLRLIYYSQIVNDFQKGDIAEGYSVSREKKESFPLTVTSAQKNPTAFYLCASSIDLGTRGYNEQFFGPGTRLTVL.

This clonotype was observed a handful of times. The J gene is TRBJ1-6, the V gene TRBV2, with a tentative D call TRBD1 (6 bases). CDR1 and CDR2 from the germline V gene are SNHLY and FYNNEI. The CDR3 is 15 amino acids. V gave up 5 bases and J gave up 7 bases, with 15 bases separating them. CDR3 region: CASSRGRGGNSPLHF. The DNA for the CDR3 is TGTGCCAGCAGTAGGGGCAGGGGTGGGAATTCACCCCTCCACTTT.

A few counts support this clonotype. CDR3 DNA sequence: TGTGCCAGTAGACAGGTGTGGGACGAAGAGACCCAGTACTTC. It translates to CASRQVWDEETQYF. The chain links TRBV2 to TRBJ2-5; tentative D call: TRBD1 (6 bases). V was trimmed by 9 bases and J by 3 bases, leaving 17 bases between them. In germline, CDR1 is SNHLY, CDR2 FYNNEI. This CDR3 contains 14 residues. The full variable domain, completed using reference TRBV2 and TRBJ2-5, is EPEVTQTPSHQVTQMGQEVILRCVPISNHLYFYWYRQILGQKVEFLVSFYNNEISEKSEIFDDQFSVERPDGSNFTLKIRSTKLEDSAMYFCASRQVWDEETQYFGPGTRLLVL.

This clonotype was counted ten times or more. The rearrangement uses TRBV6-4 and TRBJ1-2; the match to TRBD1 covers 10 bases. V gave up 5 bases and J gave up 3 bases; unmatched junction bases: 3. The CDR3 totals 14 residues. Germline V lookup: CDR1 MRHNA, CDR2 SNTAGT. The CDR3 is CASSLGTGDYGYTF. The CDR3 coding sequence is TGTGCCAGCAGTCTCGGGACAGGGGACTATGGCTACACCTTC.

This chain connects TRBV9 to TRBJ1-3; 7 bases agree with TRBD1. CDR3 length: 15 amino acids. Germline CDR1 SGDLS, CDR2 YYNGEE. The V segment lost 0 bases and the J segment 2 bases; nucleotides outside the gene matches: 2. Here the CDR3 reads CASSVDDRAGNTIYF. The CDR3 DNA follows: TGTGCCAGCAGCGTAGACGACAGGGCTGGAAACACCATATATTTT.

The chain links TRBV10-3 to TRBJ2-3, with 11 bases aligning to TRBD2. The CDR3 has 16 amino acids. Germline V gene sequence: CDR1 ENHRY, CDR2 SYGVKD. V shed 0 bases and J 6 bases; nucleotides not matched to a gene: 5. As DNA, the CDR3 is TGTGCCATCAGTGAGTCAACGGGACTAGCGGATGATACGCAGTATTTT. This translates into CAISESTGLADDTQYF.

This CDR3 reads CASAGIGGTPLHF. CDR3 in DNA: TGTGCCAGTGCGGGGATAGGGGGAACACCCCTCCACTTT. The chain links TRBV19 to TRBJ1-6, with D perhaps matching TRBD1 (6 bases). This CDR3 is 13 amino acids long. V was clipped by 8 bases and J by 11 bases, with 16 bases between them. Germline-derived CDR1 and CDR2 are LNHDA and SQIVND (reference sequence). Filled out from reference TRBV19 and TRBJ1-6, the complete variable domain reads DGGITQSPKYLFRKEGQNVTLSCEQNLNHDAMYWYRQDPGQGLRLIYYSQIVNDFQKGDIAEGYSVSREKKESFPLTVTSAQKNPTAFYLCASAGIGGTPLHFGNGTRLTVT.

The chain has TRBV7-3 and TRBJ2-7; 14 positions match TRBD2. Germline V gene sequence: CDR1 SGHTA, CDR2 FQGTGA. CDR3 length: 17 residues. Trimming took 6 bases from V and 2 from J; bases not matched to a gene: 9. The CDR3 here is CASSHPGLAGDAYEQYF. In nucleotides, the CDR3 is TGTGCCAGCAGTCACCCGGGACTAGCGGGAGACGCCTACGAGCAGTACTTC.

This sequence joins TRBV7-3 and TRBJ2-5; D perhaps matches TRBD2 (5 bases). The CDR3 runs to 12 residues. The germline V gene has CDR1 SGHTA and CDR2 FQGTGA. V lost 6 bases, J lost 7 bases, and 12 bases lay in between. As DNA, the CDR3 is TGTGCCAGCAGTATCGACCGGGGGACCCAGTACTTC. Encoded protein: CASSIDRGTQYF.

This chain links TRBV12-3 or TRBV12-4 with TRBJ2-2, with 12 bases matching TRBD2. The CDR3 runs 15 residues. Trimming took 6 bases from V and 7 from J; bases not matched to a gene: 6. The CDR3 nucleotides read TGTGCCAGCAGCCGACTAGCGGGAGTTGGCGGGGAGCTGTTTTTT. This translates into CASSRLAGVGGELFF.

The chain couples TRBV20-1 to TRBJ1-1; 8 nucleotides agree with TRBD1. There are 16 residues in the CDR3. V lost 1 base and J lost 1; bases outside the gene matches: 8. Germline lookup yields CDR1 DFQATT and CDR2 SNEGSKA (reference sequence). Here the CDR3 reads CSARVPGQVTNTEAFF. The CDR3 DNA sequence: TGCAGTGCTAGAGTTCCGGGACAGGTCACGAACACTGAAGCTTTCTTT.

The chain is built from TRBV9 and TRBJ2-1; a possible D gene is TRBD1 (6 bases). There are 14 residues in the CDR3. Germline V gene data show CDR1 as SGDLS and CDR2 as YYNGEE. V was clipped by 6 bases and J by 0 bases, with 10 bases between them. CDR3 in amino acids: CASTRQVSYNEQFF. The CDR3 DNA reads TGTGCCAGCACCCGACAGGTCTCCTACAATGAGCAGTTCTTC.